This TCR beta chain is drawn from a study of CD8+ T cells in alopecia areata. Study-wide background: Administration of oral tofacitinib to treated patients was at 5 to 10 mg twice daily. Severity scores in treated patients reflected the percentage of scalp affected.

Study conclusions and caveats: Significant decreases in scalp clonality and expanded CD8+ clones followed tofacitinib treatment. Lesional scalp displayed greater clonality than normal scalp, most notably in alopecia totalis/universalis.

Extracted RNA was reverse transcribed into cDNA, the sequencing template. Sequencing used immunoSEQ multiplex PCR; TCRdb keeps in-frame clones, though not all of them. The sample has about 64,000 clones, 35% to 55% seen once. Specified treatment: oral pan-JAK inhibitor, 5-10 mg twice daily. In regard to this clone: Its cognate antigen is unknown.

V shed 6 bases and J shed 3 bases, with 15 bases lying between them. Germline V gives CDR1 MNHEY, CDR2 SVGAGI. This CDR3 is built from 14 residues. Sample: CD8+ T cells sorted from blood, taken around week 37, from a patient treated with tofacitinib. The chain joins TRBV6-5 to TRBJ2-7; possibly TRBD1 for D (6 bases). The receptor was derived from a human donor with alopecia areata. The CDR3 reads CASSPGTGIYEQYF. CDR3 nucleotides: TGTGCCAGCAGCCCCGGAACAGGGATCTACGAGCAGTACTTC.